The 7 T cell receptor beta chains in this list originate from one sample, sequenced in a study of blood T cell repertoires in COVID-19. Using immunoSEQ multiplex PCR, the repertoire was profiled, and TCRdb retains in-frame clones only, with some absent. The sample holds around 94,000 clones, 84% seen once. Sequencing input: peripheral blood. Every receptor here comes from a man aged 60 to 69 with acute or convalescent COVID-19.

CDR3 sequence reads: CASSEEGREGDTQYF. The CDR3 DNA sequence: TGTGCCAGCAGTGAAGAGGGGCGGGAAGGAGATACGCAGTATTTT. The chain couples TRBV2 to TRBJ2-3; D is possibly TRBD2 (6 bases). V lost 1 base and J 5 bases, leaving 13 bases between the germline ends. The CDR3 extends over 15 amino acids. The germline V gene has CDR1 SNHLY and CDR2 FYNNEI.

The chain has TRBV4-1 and TRBJ1-3; D is perhaps TRBD1 (5 bases). The CDR3 length is 16 residues. V was shortened by 4 bases and J by 0 bases, with 13 bases between the two germline ends. Germline V CDR1 and CDR2: MGHRA, YSYEKL. The CDR3 is CASSLPRTYSGNTIYF. CDR3 nucleotides: TGCGCCAGCAGCCTTCCTCGGACATACTCTGGAAACACCATATATTTT.

V is TRBV11-2 and J is TRBJ1-1; the D gene is possibly TRBD1 (5 bases). Germline V lookup: CDR1 SGHAT, CDR2 FQNNGV. The length of the CDR3 is 18 residues. The V and J ends lost 3 bases and 0 bases respectively, with 20 bases between them. CDR3 in amino acids: CASSFGQGAGGVNTEAFF. DNA of the CDR3: TGTGCCAGCAGCTTTGGGCAAGGGGCTGGCGGAGTGAACACTGAAGCTTTCTTT.

The rearrangement joins TRBV6-2 or TRBV6-3 to TRBJ2-7, with 7 bases that match TRBD1. The germline gives CDR1 MNHEY, CDR2 SVGEGT. V was pared by 2 bases and J by 0 bases, with 1 base of the junction left unmatched. The CDR3 runs 14 residues. The DNA for the CDR3 is TGTGCCAGCAGTTACGACAGGGACTCCTACGAGCAGTACTTC. Translation: CASSYDRDSYEQYF.

This sequence joins TRBV18 and TRBJ1-5, with D possibly TRBD1 on 5 matching bases. The ends were cut back, 2 bases at V and 0 bases at J, with 14 bases in the middle. Looked up from germline, CDR1 is KGHSH and CDR2 is LQKENI. The CDR3 consists of 17 residues. CDR3 DNA: TGTGCCAGCTCACCAAGCGCGGCAGGGCTTAGCAATCAGCCCCAGCATTTT. Its protein is CASSPSAAGLSNQPQHF.

V gene TRBV11-2 combines with J gene TRBJ1-6, with D hard to call. Germline V gene sequence: CDR1 SGHAT, CDR2 FQNNGV. Trimming left V 1 base short and J 10 bases short, with 8 bases between. The CDR3 has 13 amino acids. CDR3 sequence reads: CASSLGVRSPLHF. CDR3 DNA sequence: TGTGCCAGCAGCTTAGGAGTCAGGTCACCCCTCCACTTT.

This chain joins TRBV15 and TRBJ1-2; 9 bases are shared with TRBD1. V trimming: 6 bases; J trimming: 8 bases; junction bases outside the gene matches: 10. This CDR3 has 14 residues. CDR1 and CDR2 (germline): LNHNV, YYDKDF (reference sequence). The CDR3 coding sequence is TGTGCCACCAGAATACAGGGGGCTGCCGGGGGCTACACCTTC. This translates into CATRIQGAAGGYTF.